This entry lists 12 T cell receptor beta chains sequenced from one sample in a study of blood T cells in healthy people across ages. For the second PCR, which ran for about 7 to 11 cycles, a sample-barcoded 5' primer and a J-beta primer mix were used. TCRdb re-called the 5' RACE reads through MiXCR, storing one row per CDR3 protein. The data contain some 1.8 million distinct CDR3 sequences, 35% to 50% of them singletons. Sequencing used blood. These receptors were taken from a human donor in good health.

The rearrangement joins TRBV4-3 to TRBJ2-1; D tentatively fits TRBD1 or TRBD2 (5 bases each). CDR1 and CDR2 from the germline V gene are LGHNA and YSLEER. Trimming left V 4 bases short and J 4 bases short, with 14 bases between. The CDR3 runs 15 residues. The CDR3 protein is CASSLKGTPYNEQFF. For the CDR3, the DNA is TGCGCCAGCAGCCTGAAGGGGACGCCATACAATGAGCAGTTCTTC.

This chain joins TRBV20-1 and TRBJ1-4; 7 bases are shared with TRBD1. The CDR3 consists of 15 residues. V dropped 0 bases and J dropped 3; count of bases not matched to a gene: 4. Germline CDR1 is DFQATT and CDR2 is SNEGSKA (reference sequence). The CDR3 reads CSARDPGQPNEKLFF. CDR3 bases: TGCAGTGCTAGAGACCCGGGACAGCCTAATGAAAAACTGTTTTTT.

The V call is TRBV7-9, the J call TRBJ1-5; D is possibly TRBD1 (5 bases). V was shortened by 3 bases and J by 12 bases, with 12 bases between the two germline ends. This CDR3 is built from 12 residues. Looked up from germline, CDR1 is SEHNR and CDR2 is FQNEAQ (reference sequence). The CDR3 loop reads CASSFGGGSQHF. The CDR3 nucleotides are TGTGCCAGCAGCTTTGGGGGGGGTAGCCAGCATTTT.

Here the CDR3 reads CASSYNTVTYEQYF. CDR3 coding DNA: TGTGCCAGCAGCTACAACACTGTTACCTACGAGCAGTACTTC. The V call is TRBV3-1, the J call TRBJ2-7; no clear D. V lost 5 bases and J lost 2, with 13 bases in between. Germline V gene lookup returns CDR1 LGHDT and CDR2 YNNKEL (reference sequence). This CDR3 is 14 amino acids long.

The chain carries TRBV20-1 and TRBJ2-7, with 9 bases lining up with TRBD1. CDR3 length: 14 residues. V was clipped by 1 base and J by 4 bases; unmatched bases: 5. The V gene's germline CDR1 is DFQATT and CDR2 SNEGSKA (reference sequence). The CDR3 sequence is CSARGEQGAYEQYF. In DNA form, the CDR3 reads TGCAGTGCTAGAGGGGAACAGGGGGCTTACGAGCAGTACTTC.

J is TRBJ2-3 and V is TRBV5-1; no clear D gene. Germline V lookup: CDR1 SGHRS, CDR2 YFSETQ. V was clipped by 1 base and J by 4 bases, with 10 bases between them. The CDR3 consists of 14 residues. This CDR3 reads CASSLYLRPDTQYF. The CDR3 nucleotides read TGCGCCAGCAGCTTGTATCTTCGTCCAGATACGCAGTATTTT.

This clonotype was observed many times. The chain couples TRBV7-9 to TRBJ1-1; D gene ambiguous. The germline CDR1 and CDR2 sequences are SEHNR and FQNEAQ (reference sequence). The germline V and J ends were trimmed by 1 base and 2 bases, with 5 bases remaining between them. This CDR3 region has 13 residues. In DNA form, the CDR3 reads TGTGCCAGCAGCTTAGTCGCAAACACTGAAGCTTTCTTT. Translated: CASSLVANTEAFF.

This chain uses TRBV28 with TRBJ1-5; D ambiguous. Germline V gene sequence: CDR1 MDHEN, CDR2 SYDVKM. V was trimmed by 6 bases and J by 7 bases, leaving 19 bases between them. This CDR3 region has 15 residues. The CDR3 reads CASSPSIGRVQPQHF. In DNA, the CDR3 is TGTGCCAGCAGCCCAAGTATAGGCCGGGTCCAGCCCCAGCATTTT. Full variable domain (outside the CDR3, taken from reference TRBV28 and TRBJ1-5): DVKVTQSSRYLVKRTGEKVFLECVQDMDHENMFWYRQDPGLGLRLIYFSYDVKMKEKGDIPEGYSVSREKKERFSLILESASTNQTSMYLCASSPSIGRVQPQHFGDGTRLSIL.

The rearrangement joins TRBV2 to TRBJ1-5; D gene ambiguous. Trimming took off 3 bases at V and 4 bases at J, with 10 bases between the two ends. Per germline, CDR1 SNHLY and CDR2 FYNNEI. The CDR3 has 14 residues. CDR3 loop: CASSELTANQPQHF. CDR3 coding DNA: TGTGCCAGCAGTGAGTTAACAGCTAATCAGCCCCAGCATTTT. Full variable domain (rest looked up from reference TRBV2 and TRBJ1-5): EPEVTQTPSHQVTQMGQEVILRCVPISNHLYFYWYRQILGQKVEFLVSFYNNEISEKSEIFDDQFSVERPDGSNFTLKIRSTKLEDSAMYFCASSELTANQPQHFGDGTRLSIL.

This clonotype was seen ten or more times. V and J are TRBV12-3 or TRBV12-4 and TRBJ1-2, with D perhaps matching TRBD1 (6 bases). The CDR3 spans 14 residues. Trimming left V 6 bases short and J 4 bases short, with 15 bases between. This CDR3 reads CASRSTQGVYGYTF. Here the CDR3 DNA reads TGTGCCAGCAGATCTACACAGGGAGTCTATGGCTACACCTTC.

This chain's CDR3 is CASSQDASGANVLTF. CDR3 bases: TGTGCCAGCAGCCAAGATGCCAGCGGGGCCAACGTCCTGACTTTC. The chain combines TRBV4-2 with TRBJ2-6, with D hard to call. The CDR3 has 15 residues. The germline CDR1 and CDR2 sequences are LGHNA and YNFKEQ. Trimming removed 0 bases from V and 4 bases from J, with 7 bases in between.

V is TRBV15 and J is TRBJ2-3, with D tentatively TRBD1 or TRBD2 (5 bases each). The germline V gene has CDR1 LNHNV and CDR2 YYDKDF (reference sequence). The CDR3 spans 15 residues. V was cut by 6 bases and J by 4 bases, with 17 bases left in between. The DNA of the CDR3 is TGTGCCACCAGTCCGGGACGGACGCGGGCAGATACGCAGTATTTT. Translation gives CATSPGRTRADTQYF.